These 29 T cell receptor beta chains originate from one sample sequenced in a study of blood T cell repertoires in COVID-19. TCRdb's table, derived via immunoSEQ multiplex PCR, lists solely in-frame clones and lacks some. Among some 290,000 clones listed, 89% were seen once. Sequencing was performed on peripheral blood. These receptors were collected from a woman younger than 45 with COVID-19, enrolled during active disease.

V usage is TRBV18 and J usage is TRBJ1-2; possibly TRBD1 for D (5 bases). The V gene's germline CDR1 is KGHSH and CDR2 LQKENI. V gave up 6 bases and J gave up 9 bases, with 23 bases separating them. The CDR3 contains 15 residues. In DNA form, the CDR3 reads TGTGCCAGCTCGCCCAGGTTAGGGGTTCCTAAAAGCTACACCTTC. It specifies CASSPRLGVPKSYTF.

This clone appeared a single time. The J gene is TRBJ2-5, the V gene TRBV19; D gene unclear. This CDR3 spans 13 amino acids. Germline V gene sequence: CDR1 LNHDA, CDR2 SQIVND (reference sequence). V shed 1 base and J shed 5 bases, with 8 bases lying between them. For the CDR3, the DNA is TGTGCCAGTAGTATAGGGGCGTGGGAGACCCAGTACTTC. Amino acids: CASSIGAWETQYF.

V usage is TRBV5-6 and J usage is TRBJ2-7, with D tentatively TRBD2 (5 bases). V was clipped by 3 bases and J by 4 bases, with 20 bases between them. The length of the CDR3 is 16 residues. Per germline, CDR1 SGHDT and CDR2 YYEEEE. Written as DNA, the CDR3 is TGTGCCAGCAGCTCCCAAACCGGACGGGGTCCGTACGAGCAGTACTTC. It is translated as CASSSQTGRGPYEQYF.

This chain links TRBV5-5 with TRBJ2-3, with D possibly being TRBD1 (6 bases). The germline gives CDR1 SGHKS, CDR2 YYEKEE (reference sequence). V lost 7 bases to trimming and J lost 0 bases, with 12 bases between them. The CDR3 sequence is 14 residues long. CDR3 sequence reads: CASSLQGSTDTQYF. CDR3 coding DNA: TGTGCCAGCTCCCTTCAGGGGAGCACAGATACGCAGTATTTT.

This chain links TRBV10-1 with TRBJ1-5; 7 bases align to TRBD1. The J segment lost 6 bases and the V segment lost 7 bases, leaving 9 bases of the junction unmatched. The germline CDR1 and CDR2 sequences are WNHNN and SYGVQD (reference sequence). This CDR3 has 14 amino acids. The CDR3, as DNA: TGCGCCAGCACCCCAGGGGGTAGGGTTCAGCCCCAGCATTTT. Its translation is CASTPGGRVQPQHF.

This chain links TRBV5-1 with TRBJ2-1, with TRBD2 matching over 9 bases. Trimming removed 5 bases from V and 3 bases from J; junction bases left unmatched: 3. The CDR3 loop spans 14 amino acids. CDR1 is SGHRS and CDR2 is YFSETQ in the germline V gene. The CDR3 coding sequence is TGCGCCAGCAGTTCTAGCGGGGACTACAATGAGCAGTTCTTC. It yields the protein CASSSSGDYNEQFF. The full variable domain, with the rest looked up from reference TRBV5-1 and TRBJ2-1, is KAGVTQTPRYLIKTRGQQVTLSCSPISGHRSVSWYQQTPGQGLQFLFEYFSETQRNKGNFPGRFSGRQFSNSRSEMNVSTLELGDSALYLCASSSSGDYNEQFFGPGTRLTVL.

The CDR3 sequence: CASSLDVTVLWGYTF. CDR3 sequence (DNA): TGTGCCAGCAGCTTAGATGTTACAGTCCTATGGGGCTACACCTTC. The chain combines TRBV11-2 with TRBJ1-2, with D hard to call. CDR1 SGHAT and CDR2 FQNNGV come from the germline V gene. The ends were cut back, 0 bases at V and 8 bases at J, with 16 bases in the middle. The CDR3 covers 15 residues.

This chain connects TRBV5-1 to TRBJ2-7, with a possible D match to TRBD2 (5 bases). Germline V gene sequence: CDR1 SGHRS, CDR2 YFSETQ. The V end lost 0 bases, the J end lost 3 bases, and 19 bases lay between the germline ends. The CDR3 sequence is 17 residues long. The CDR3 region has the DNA TGCGCCAGCAGCTTGGAACCGGACGGGGTAAAGGGCTACGAGCAGTACTTC. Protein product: CASSLEPDGVKGYEQYF. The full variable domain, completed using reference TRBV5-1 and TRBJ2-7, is KAGVTQTPRYLIKTRGQQVTLSCSPISGHRSVSWYQQTPGQGLQFLFEYFSETQRNKGNFPGRFSGRQFSNSRSEMNVSTLELGDSALYLCASSLEPDGVKGYEQYFGPGTRLTVT.

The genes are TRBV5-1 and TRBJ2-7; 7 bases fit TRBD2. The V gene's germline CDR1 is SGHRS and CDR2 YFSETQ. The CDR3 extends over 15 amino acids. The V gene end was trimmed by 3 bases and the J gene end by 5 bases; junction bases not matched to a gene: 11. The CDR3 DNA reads TGCGCCAGCAGCTCGGCGGGGGAATTAGTCCACGAGCAGTACTTC. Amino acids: CASSSAGELVHEQYF.

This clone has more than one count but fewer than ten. In DNA form, the CDR3 reads TGTGCCAGCAGCTTACTGCAGGGCGCCACCGGGGAGCTGTTTTTT. Amino acids: CASSLLQGATGELFF. This sequence joins TRBV11-2 and TRBJ2-2; weak D call: TRBD1 (5 bases). V shed 2 bases and J shed 4 bases, with 11 bases lying between them. The length of the CDR3 is 15 residues. The germline gives CDR1 SGHAT, CDR2 FQNNGV.

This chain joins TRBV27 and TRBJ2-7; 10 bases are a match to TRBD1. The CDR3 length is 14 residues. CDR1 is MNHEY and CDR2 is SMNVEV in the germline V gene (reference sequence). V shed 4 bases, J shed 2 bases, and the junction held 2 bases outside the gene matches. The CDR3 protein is CASSSGQGTYEQYF. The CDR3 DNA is TGTGCCAGCAGTTCGGGACAGGGGACCTACGAGCAGTACTTC.

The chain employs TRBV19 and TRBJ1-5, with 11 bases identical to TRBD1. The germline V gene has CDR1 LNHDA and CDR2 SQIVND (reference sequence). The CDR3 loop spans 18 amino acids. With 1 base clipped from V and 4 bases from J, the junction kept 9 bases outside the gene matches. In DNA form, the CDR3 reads TGTGCCAGTAGTATAGCGTCCGGGACAGGGGGGCGGAATCAGCCCCAGCATTTT. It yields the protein CASSIASGTGGRNQPQHF.

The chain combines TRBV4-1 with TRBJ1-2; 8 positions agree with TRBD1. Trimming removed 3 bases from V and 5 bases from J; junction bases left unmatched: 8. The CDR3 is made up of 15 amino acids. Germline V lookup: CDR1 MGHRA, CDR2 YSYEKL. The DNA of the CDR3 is TGCGCCAGCAGCCACCCCGGACAGGGAAATTATGGCTACACCTTC. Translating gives CASSHPGQGNYGYTF.

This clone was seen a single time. For the CDR3, the DNA is TGCGCCAGCAGCTTGGCCTTAGGACGGGGAGCTAATGAAAAACTGTTTTTT. Protein: CASSLALGRGANEKLFF. The chain joins TRBV5-1 to TRBJ1-4; D not resolved. V gave up 0 bases and J gave up 3 bases, with 15 bases separating them. CDR1 and CDR2 from the germline V gene are SGHRS and YFSETQ. There are 17 residues in the CDR3.

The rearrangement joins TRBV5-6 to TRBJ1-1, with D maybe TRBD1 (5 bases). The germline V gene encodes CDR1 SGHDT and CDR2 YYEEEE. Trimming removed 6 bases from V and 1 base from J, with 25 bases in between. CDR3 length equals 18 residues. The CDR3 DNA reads TGTGCCAGCACGACTTTTTTGAGTAGGGGCCCTTGGAACACTGAAGCTTTCTTT. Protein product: CASTTFLSRGPWNTEAFF.

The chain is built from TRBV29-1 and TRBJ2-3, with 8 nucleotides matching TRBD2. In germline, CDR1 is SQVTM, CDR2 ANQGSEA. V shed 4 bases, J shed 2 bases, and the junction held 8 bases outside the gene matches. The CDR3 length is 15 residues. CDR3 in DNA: TGCAGCGTTGTGGCGTGGCGGGGGGACACAGATACGCAGTATTTT. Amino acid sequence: CSVVAWRGDTDTQYF.

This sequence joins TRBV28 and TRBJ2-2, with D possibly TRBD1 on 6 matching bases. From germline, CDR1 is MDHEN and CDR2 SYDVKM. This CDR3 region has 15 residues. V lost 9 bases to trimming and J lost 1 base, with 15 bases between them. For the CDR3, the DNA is TGTGCCAGTCTTACATGGGGGCTGAACACCGGGGAGCTGTTTTTT. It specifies CASLTWGLNTGELFF.

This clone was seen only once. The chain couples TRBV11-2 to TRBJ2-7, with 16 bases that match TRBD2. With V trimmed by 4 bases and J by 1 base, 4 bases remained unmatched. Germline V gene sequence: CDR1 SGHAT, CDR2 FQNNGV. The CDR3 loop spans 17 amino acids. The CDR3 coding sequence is TGTGCCAGCAGCTCGGGACTAGCGGGGGGGCCTTCCTACGAGCAGTACTTC. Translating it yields CASSSGLAGGPSYEQYF.

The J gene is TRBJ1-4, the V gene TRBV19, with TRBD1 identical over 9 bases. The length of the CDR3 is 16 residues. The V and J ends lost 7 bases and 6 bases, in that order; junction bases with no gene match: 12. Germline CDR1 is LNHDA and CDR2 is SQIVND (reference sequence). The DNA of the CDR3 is TGTGCCAGTATTAATACAGGGGGCCTGTCAGATGAAAAACTGTTTTTT. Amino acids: CASINTGGLSDEKLFF.

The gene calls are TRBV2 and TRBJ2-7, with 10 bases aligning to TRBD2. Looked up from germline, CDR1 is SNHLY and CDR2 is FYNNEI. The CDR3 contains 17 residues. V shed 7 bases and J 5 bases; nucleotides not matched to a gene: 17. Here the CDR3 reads CASTLTARTSGWDEQYF. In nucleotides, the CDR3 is TGTGCCAGCACATTAACGGCCAGGACTAGCGGATGGGACGAGCAGTACTTC.

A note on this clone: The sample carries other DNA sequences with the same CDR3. For the CDR3, the DNA is TGCGCCAGCAGCTTGGGGCAGGGCAGCAACGAGCAGTACTTC. It translates to CASSLGQGSNEQYF. The rearrangement links TRBV5-1 to TRBJ2-7; D may be TRBD1 (5 bases). The V gene lost 0 bases and the J gene lost 5 bases, with 12 bases spanning the gap. Germline V gene lookup returns CDR1 SGHRS and CDR2 YFSETQ. The CDR3 covers 14 residues. The full variable domain, its missing parts supplied by reference TRBV5-1 and TRBJ2-7, is KAGVTQTPRYLIKTRGQQVTLSCSPISGHRSVSWYQQTPGQGLQFLFEYFSETQRNKGNFPGRFSGRQFSNSRSEMNVSTLELGDSALYLCASSLGQGSNEQYFGPGTRLTVT.

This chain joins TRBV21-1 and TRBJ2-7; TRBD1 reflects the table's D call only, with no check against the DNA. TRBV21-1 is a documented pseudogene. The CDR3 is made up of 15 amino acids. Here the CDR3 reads CASSYPGQGKNEQYF. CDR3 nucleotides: TGTGCCAGCAGCTATCCGGGACAGGGGAAAAACGAGCAGTACTTC.

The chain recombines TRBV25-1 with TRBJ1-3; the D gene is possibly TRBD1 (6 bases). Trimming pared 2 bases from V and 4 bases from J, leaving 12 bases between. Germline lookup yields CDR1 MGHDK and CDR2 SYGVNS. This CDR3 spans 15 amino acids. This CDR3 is CASSEGAGAGNTIYF. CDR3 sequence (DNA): TGTGCCAGCAGTGAAGGAGCAGGGGCCGGAAACACCATATATTTT. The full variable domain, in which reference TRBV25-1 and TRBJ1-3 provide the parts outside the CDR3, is EADIYQTPRYLVIGTGKKITLECSQTMGHDKMYWYQQDPGMELHLIHYSYGVNSTEKGDLSSESTVSRIRTEHFPLTLESARPSHTSQYLCASSEGAGAGNTIYFGEGSWLTVV.

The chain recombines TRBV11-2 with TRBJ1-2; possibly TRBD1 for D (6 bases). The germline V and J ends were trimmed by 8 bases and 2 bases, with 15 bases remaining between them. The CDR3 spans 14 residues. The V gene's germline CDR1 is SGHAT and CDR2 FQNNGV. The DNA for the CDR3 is TGTGCCAGCGCCCCGGGGGGCGCGAACTATGGCTACACCTTC. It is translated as CASAPGGANYGYTF.

CDR3 sequence reads: CASSAGEREAFF. The DNA of the CDR3 is TGTGCCAGCAGCGCGGGAGAAAGGGAAGCTTTCTTT. This chain uses TRBV5-4 with TRBJ1-1, with D uncertain. Trimming cost V 4 bases and J 8 bases, with 12 bases left between them. This CDR3 region has 12 residues. From germline, CDR1 is SGHNT and CDR2 YYREEE (reference sequence).

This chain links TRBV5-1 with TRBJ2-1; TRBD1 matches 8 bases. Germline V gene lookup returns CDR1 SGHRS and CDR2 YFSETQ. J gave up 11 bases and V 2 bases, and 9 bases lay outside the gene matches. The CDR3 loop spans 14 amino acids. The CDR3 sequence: CASSFTTGVYQQFF. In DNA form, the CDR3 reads TGCGCCAGCAGCTTTACGACAGGGGTGTACCAGCAGTTCTTC. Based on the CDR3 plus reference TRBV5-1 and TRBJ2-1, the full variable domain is KAGVTQTPRYLIKTRGQQVTLSCSPISGHRSVSWYQQTPGQGLQFLFEYFSETQRNKGNFPGRFSGRQFSNSRSEMNVSTLELGDSALYLCASSFTTGVYQQFFGPGTRLTVL.

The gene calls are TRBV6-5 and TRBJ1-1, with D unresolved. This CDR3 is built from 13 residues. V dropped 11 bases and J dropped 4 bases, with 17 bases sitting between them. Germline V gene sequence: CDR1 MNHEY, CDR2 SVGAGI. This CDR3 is CACGPGVRTEAFF. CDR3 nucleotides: TGTGCCTGCGGGCCTGGGGTTCGCACTGAAGCTTTCTTT.

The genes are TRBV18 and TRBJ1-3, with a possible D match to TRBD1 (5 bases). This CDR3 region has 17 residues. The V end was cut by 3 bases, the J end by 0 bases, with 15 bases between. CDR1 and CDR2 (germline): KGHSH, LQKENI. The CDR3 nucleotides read TGTGCCAGCTCACCGGTGAAAGCAGGGATCTCTGGAAACACCATATATTTT. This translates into CASSPVKAGISGNTIYF.

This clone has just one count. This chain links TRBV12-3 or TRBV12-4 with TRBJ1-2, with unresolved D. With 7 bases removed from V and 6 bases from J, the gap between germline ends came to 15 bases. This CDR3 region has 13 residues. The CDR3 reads CASTPSGGNGYTF. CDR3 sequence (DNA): TGTGCCAGCACCCCCTCGGGTGGAAATGGCTACACCTTC.